Listed here are 27 T cell receptor beta chains from one sample, sequenced in a study of shared clonotypes between healthy human individuals. Sequenced by immunoSEQ multiplex PCR; TCRdb stores in-frame clones only, minus some. The sample contains 1,500,000 or so clones, roughly 96% of which appear only once. The specimen sequenced was naive CD4+ T cells sorted from blood. The subset was: CD45RA+ positively selected. These receptors all come from a man aged 25-45 years in good health.

V is TRBV28 and J is TRBJ1-2, with unresolved D. This CDR3 spans 17 amino acids. Germline V CDR1 and CDR2: MDHEN, SYDVKM. V was shortened by 6 bases and J by 2 bases, with 22 bases between the two germline ends. The CDR3 region has the DNA TGTGCCAGCAGCCCGCTTGGAGAGGGCCCCAAGAACTATGGCTACACCTTC. Translating gives CASSPLGEGPKNYGYTF.

This rearrangement joins TRBV2 to TRBJ2-3, with 8 bases that match TRBD2. Trimming took 5 bases from V and 5 from J; bases not matched to a gene: 9. The CDR3 extends over 15 amino acids. From germline, CDR1 is SNHLY and CDR2 FYNNEI. CDR3 in amino acids: CASSFSGIERDTQYF. CDR3 nucleotides: TGTGCCAGCAGTTTTAGCGGGATTGAGAGAGATACGCAGTATTTT.

The chain couples TRBV6-4 to TRBJ2-2; 8 bases agree with TRBD1. CDR1 and CDR2 (germline): MRHNA, SNTAGT. CDR3 length: 15 amino acids. After removal of 6 bases from V and 5 bases from J, the junction contained 8 bases not matched to a gene. This chain's CDR3 is CASSAQGAETGELFF. CDR3 nucleotides: TGTGCCAGCAGCGCTCAGGGGGCTGAAACCGGGGAGCTGTTTTTT.

The J gene is TRBJ2-1, the V gene TRBV13; 9 bases match TRBD2. Germline V gene data show CDR1 as PRHDT and CDR2 as FYEKMQ (reference sequence). The V gene end was trimmed by 5 bases and the J gene end by 4 bases; junction bases not matched to a gene: 9. This CDR3 spans 16 amino acids. CDR3 nucleotide sequence: TGTGCCAGCAGCCGTTCTAGCGGGGAGATGTACAATGAGCAGTTCTTC. Encoded protein: CASSRSSGEMYNEQFF.

This sequence joins TRBV2 and TRBJ1-1, with 7 bases aligning to TRBD1. This CDR3 contains 17 residues. Trimming removed 7 bases from V and 4 bases from J; junction bases left unmatched: 18. Germline V lookup: CDR1 SNHLY, CDR2 FYNNEI. The CDR3 DNA reads TGTGCCAGCAATCAGGTGGTGGGACAGAAAGGAGGCACTGAAGCTTTCTTT. Translation gives CASNQVVGQKGGTEAFF.

The gene calls are TRBV7-2 and TRBJ2-3; 8 nucleotides agree with TRBD2. The ends lost 5 bases at V and 1 base at J; junction bases unmatched: 14. CDR1 and CDR2 (germline): SGHTA, FQGNSA. This CDR3 has 18 residues. The CDR3 sequence: CASSHRGGYREGTDTQYF. The CDR3 region has the DNA TGTGCCAGCAGCCACCGGGGGGGCTACCGGGAGGGCACAGATACGCAGTATTTT.

The gene calls are TRBV29-1 and TRBJ2-1; TRBD2 aligns across 14 bases. Germline V gives CDR1 SQVTM, CDR2 ANQGSEA. Unmatched junction bases numbered 5, after V lost 7 bases and J lost 0 bases. The CDR3 is 16 residues long. The CDR3 sequence: CSASGTSGSSYNEQFF. The CDR3 nucleotides read TGCAGCGCCTCCGGGACTAGCGGGAGCTCCTACAATGAGCAGTTCTTC.

This clone was recorded only once. The CDR3 is CAISRDRGFTGELFF. CDR3 sequence (DNA): TGTGCCATCAGCCGGGACAGGGGTTTCACCGGGGAGCTGTTTTTT. This chain joins TRBV10-3 and TRBJ2-2; 10 positions agree with TRBD1. CDR1 is ENHRY, CDR2 SYGVKD, per germline. The V segment lost 6 bases and the J segment 4 bases; nucleotides outside the gene matches: 5. The CDR3 covers 15 residues.

The chain couples TRBV28 to TRBJ2-3; 12 bases line up with TRBD2. The V gene's germline CDR1 is MDHEN and CDR2 SYDVKM. J was trimmed by 4 bases and V by 6 bases; bases with no gene match: 23. The CDR3 has 21 residues. Here the CDR3 DNA reads TGTGCCAGCAGGATCAGGGAGGGGCTAGCGGGAGGGCCCCTCCCTCCAGATACGCAGTATTTT. Residues: CASRIREGLAGGPLPPDTQYF.

This chain joins TRBV13 and TRBJ2-4, with D perhaps being TRBD1 or TRBD2 (6 bases each). The CDR3 has 16 amino acids. Germline values: CDR1 PRHDT, CDR2 FYEKMQ (reference sequence). V was shortened by 2 bases and J by 7 bases, with 18 bases between the two germline ends. The CDR3 region has the DNA TGTGCCAGCAGCTTATGGGGGGACGCCAGGGGTAACATTCAGTACTTC. Translating gives CASSLWGDARGNIQYF.

The table lists this clone with a count of one. The V and J genes are TRBV14 and TRBJ1-4; TRBD1 might be the D (5 bases). CDR1 SGHDN and CDR2 FVKESK come from the germline V gene. V was trimmed by 3 bases and J by 8 bases, leaving 22 bases between them. The CDR3 is 17 amino acids. The CDR3 reads CASSQDPTVPEGEKLFF. CDR3 sequence (DNA): TGTGCCAGCAGCCAGGATCCGACAGTTCCGGAGGGAGAAAAACTGTTTTTT.

This clone was seen once. The V gene is TRBV9, the J gene TRBJ2-3; D is undetermined. The ends were cut back, 2 bases at V and 6 bases at J, with 10 bases in the middle. There are 13 residues in the CDR3. Germline lookup yields CDR1 SGDLS and CDR2 YYNGEE. This CDR3 reads CASSVSALDTQYF. The DNA for the CDR3 is TGTGCCAGCAGCGTTTCGGCCCTTGATACGCAGTATTTT. Full variable domain (missing parts from reference TRBV9 and TRBJ2-3): DSGVTQTPKHLITATGQRVTLRCSPRSGDLSVYWYQQSLDQGLQFLIQYYNGEERAKGNILERFSAQQFPDLHSELNLSSLELGDSALYFCASSVSALDTQYFGPGTRLTVL.

The genes are TRBV4-2 and TRBJ2-1, with 11 bases identical to TRBD2. The trim removed 6 bases at V and 4 bases at J, leaving 11 bases unmatched. The germline V gene has CDR1 LGHNA and CDR2 YNFKEQ. The CDR3 contains 17 residues. CDR3 residues: CASSSLGTSGKYNEQFF. In DNA form, the CDR3 reads TGTGCCAGCAGTTCCTTAGGGACTAGCGGAAAATACAATGAGCAGTTCTTC.

This chain connects TRBV5-4 to TRBJ2-7; tentative D call: TRBD2 (5 bases). V dropped 2 bases and J dropped 1 base, with 10 bases sitting between them. Germline CDR1 and CDR2: SGHNT and YYREEE (reference sequence). The CDR3 spans 14 residues. This chain's CDR3 is CASSFGERSYEQYF. Written as DNA, the CDR3 is TGTGCCAGCAGCTTCGGGGAGAGGTCCTACGAGCAGTACTTC. Full variable domain (rest looked up from reference TRBV5-4 and TRBJ2-7): ETGVTQSPTHLIKTRGQQVTLRCSSQSGHNTVSWYQQALGQGPQFIFQYYREEENGRGNFPPRFSGLQFPNYSSELNVNALELDDSALYLCASSFGERSYEQYFGPGTRLTVT.

This clone was found once. The V call is TRBV6-1, the J call TRBJ1-5; D is perhaps TRBD1 (6 bases). The CDR3 runs 14 residues. Looked up from germline, CDR1 is MNHNS and CDR2 is SASEGT. Trimming stripped 1 base from V and 5 bases from J, with 9 bases between. In DNA, the CDR3 is TGTGCCAGCAGTGAAGGATGGGGGCATCAGCCCCAGCATTTT. Protein: CASSEGWGHQPQHF.

This rearrangement joins TRBV10-1 to TRBJ1-5; tentative D call: TRBD1 (5 bases). Germline CDR1 reads WNHNN; CDR2 reads SYGVQD (reference sequence). V lost 4 bases and J 2 bases, leaving 15 bases between the germline ends. The CDR3 spans 16 residues. CDR3 in amino acids: CASSVWQGWGNQPQHF. CDR3 nucleotides: TGCGCCAGCAGTGTATGGCAGGGATGGGGCAATCAGCCCCAGCATTTT.

V usage is TRBV4-2 and J usage is TRBJ2-1; possible D gene TRBD2, 5 bases. The CDR3 consists of 15 residues. Per the germline V gene, CDR1 is LGHNA and CDR2 is YNFKEQ. V lost 1 base and J 4 bases, leaving 11 bases between the germline ends. The CDR3 here is CASSQVSGPYNEQFF. As DNA, the CDR3 is TGTGCCAGCAGCCAAGTGAGCGGACCATACAATGAGCAGTTCTTC.

The chain couples TRBV5-4 to TRBJ2-5; 12 nucleotides line up with TRBD2. CDR3 length: 19 amino acids. V lost 4 bases to trimming and J lost 5 bases; unmatched junction nucleotides: 18. CDR1 and CDR2 from the germline V gene are SGHNT and YYREEE (reference sequence). The CDR3 reads CASSLPTSGREGVGETQYF. The CDR3 DNA follows: TGTGCCAGCAGCCTGCCGACTAGCGGGAGAGAGGGGGTAGGGGAGACCCAGTACTTC.

The gene calls are TRBV10-2 and TRBJ2-3; TRBD2 matches 12 bases. The CDR3 sequence is 16 residues long. CDR1 and CDR2 from the germline V gene are WSHSY and SAAADI. The V and J ends lost 8 bases and 2 bases, in that order; junction bases with no gene match: 8. The CDR3 loop is CASGDGLAGYTDTQYF. CDR3 nucleotides: TGCGCCAGCGGGGATGGACTAGCGGGGTACACAGATACGCAGTATTTT.

The chain employs TRBV28 and TRBJ2-3, with D maybe TRBD1 (5 bases). Deletions cut 3 bases from V and 4 bases from J, with 14 bases between. CDR3 length: 15 residues. Per the germline V gene, CDR1 is MDHEN and CDR2 is SYDVKM. The CDR3 DNA reads TGTGCCAGCAGTTTTGACCCCTCGACAGCAGATACGCAGTATTTT. Translation: CASSFDPSTADTQYF.

To note about this clone: Germline is not matched at one junction end, which may reflect a read error. This chain connects TRBV29-1 to TRBJ1-1; unclear D gene. Germline-derived CDR1 and CDR2 are SQVTM and ANQGSEA. This CDR3 is 11 amino acids long. CDR3 amino acids: CSVEHGQVPDF. CDR3 DNA: TGCAGCGTTGAACATGGCCAGGTCCCTGACTTT.

V usage is TRBV5-1 and J usage is TRBJ2-7; 7 positions match TRBD2. In germline, CDR1 is SGHRS, CDR2 YFSETQ. With V trimmed by 3 bases and J by 3 bases, 9 bases remained unmatched. This CDR3 comprises 15 residues. As DNA, the CDR3 is TGCGCCAGCAGCTATGACGTAGCGGGCCACTACGAGCAGTACTTC. Translating it yields CASSYDVAGHYEQYF.

The chain carries TRBV28 and TRBJ1-2; D uncertain. With 2 bases removed from V and 4 bases from J, the gap between germline ends came to 8 bases. Per the germline V gene, CDR1 is MDHEN and CDR2 is SYDVKM. The CDR3 extends over 13 amino acids. For the CDR3, the DNA is TGTGCCAGCAGTTTAGAGGGCTTCTATGGCTACACCTTC. Translation: CASSLEGFYGYTF.

The J gene is TRBJ2-3, the V gene TRBV29-1, with D maybe TRBD1 (5 bases). CDR1 is SQVTM and CDR2 is ANQGSEA in the germline V gene. This CDR3 region has 17 residues. The V end lost 3 bases, the J end lost 0 bases, and 19 bases lay between the germline ends. CDR3 nucleotides: TGCAGCGTTGAGGGGATAACAGGCCATTGGAGCACAGATACGCAGTATTTT. Its protein is CSVEGITGHWSTDTQYF.

The chain joins TRBV4-1 to TRBJ2-3, with 8 bases that match TRBD1. There are 14 residues in the CDR3. Trimming cost V 7 bases and J 2 bases; bases outside gene matches: 5. Looked up from germline, CDR1 is MGHRA and CDR2 is YSYEKL. CDR3 DNA sequence: TGCGCCAGCACCCCAGGGGGCAACACAGATACGCAGTATTTT. Protein: CASTPGGNTDTQYF.

This rearrangement joins TRBV28 to TRBJ2-3, with 10 bases matching TRBD2. The CDR3 is made up of 15 amino acids. The ends lost 6 bases at V and 10 bases at J; junction bases unmatched: 13. CDR1 and CDR2 (germline): MDHEN, SYDVKM. The CDR3: CASSTRWASGSSQYF. CDR3 coding DNA: TGTGCCAGCAGCACACGGTGGGCTAGCGGGAGTTCGCAGTATTTT.

V gene TRBV19 combines with J gene TRBJ2-3, with D possibly TRBD2 on 5 matching bases. The CDR3 loop spans 15 amino acids. Between the trimmed V and J ends, which lost 3 bases and 3 bases, there was a span of 13 bases. CDR1 LNHDA and CDR2 SQIVND come from the germline V gene (reference sequence). CDR3 residues: CASSIVDTGTDTQYF. The CDR3 region has the DNA TGTGCCAGTAGTATCGTGGATACGGGGACAGATACGCAGTATTTT.